These 26 T cell receptor beta chains were sequenced from one sample in a study of cytomegalovirus exposure and HLA in healthy donors. Sequenced by immunoSEQ multiplex PCR; TCRdb stores in-frame clones only, minus some. This table holds about 340,000 clones, roughly 90% found once. The material sequenced was PBMCs. These receptors originate from a woman aged 18-35 years in good health and CMV-seronegative.

The V call is TRBV18, the J call TRBJ1-1; D is ambiguous. The germline V gene has CDR1 KGHSH and CDR2 LQKENI. CDR3 length: 17 residues. Trimming pared 1 base from V and 2 bases from J, leaving 17 bases between. This CDR3 reads CASSPLSFVAGNTEAFF. Written as DNA, the CDR3 is TGTGCCAGCTCACCACTTAGTTTTGTGGCGGGAAACACTGAAGCTTTCTTT.

This rearrangement joins TRBV4-1 to TRBJ1-5, with D perhaps matching TRBD1 (6 bases). This CDR3 has 15 amino acids. Germline lookup yields CDR1 MGHRA and CDR2 YSYEKL. V was cut by 4 bases and J by 5 bases, with 15 bases left in between. CDR3 sequence reads: CASSPGRTVYQPQHF. CDR3 coding DNA: TGCGCCAGCAGCCCAGGACGGACAGTTTATCAGCCCCAGCATTTT.

A single count supports this clone. V is TRBV29-1 and J is TRBJ1-1, with D unclear. Germline-derived CDR1 and CDR2 are SQVTM and ANQGSEA. V lost 4 bases, J lost 10 bases, and 19 bases lay in between. The CDR3 spans 13 residues. The CDR3 DNA sequence: TGCAGCGTTGGCCTATCGCGGGGTCAGAGAGCTTTCTTT. It is translated as CSVGLSRGQRAFF.

The chain employs TRBV6-6 and TRBJ2-1; D uncertain. Looked up from germline, CDR1 is MNHNY and CDR2 is SVGAGI (reference sequence). The CDR3 is made up of 11 amino acids. V was cut by 5 bases and J by 8 bases, with 7 bases left in between. Here the CDR3 DNA reads TGTGCCAGCAGTACAACCCATGAGCAGTTCTTC. This sequence encodes CASSTTHEQFF.

This chain links TRBV2 with TRBJ1-1; possible D gene TRBD1, 6 bases. Germline V CDR1 and CDR2: SNHLY, FYNNEI. Trimming stripped 5 bases from V and 6 bases from J, with 16 bases between. The CDR3 totals 14 residues. The DNA for the CDR3 is TGTGCCAGCAGTCGGGAGGGGGAGTCCCCTGAAGCTTTCTTT. Translation gives CASSREGESPEAFF.

This clone was seen only a few times. The chain combines TRBV27 with TRBJ2-3, with TRBD2 matching over 10 bases. Germline CDR1 reads MNHEY; CDR2 reads SMNVEV (reference sequence). With V trimmed by 2 bases and J by 4 bases, 6 bases remained unmatched. The CDR3 is 16 amino acids. Written as DNA, the CDR3 is TGTGCCAGCAGTTTAGCGCTAGCGGGAGTCCCAGATACGCAGTATTTT. This encodes CASSLALAGVPDTQYF.

The V call is TRBV14, the J call TRBJ2-7, with D unresolved. V dropped 3 bases and J dropped 3 bases, with 12 bases sitting between them. Germline-derived CDR1 and CDR2 are SGHDN and FVKESK. The CDR3 contains 14 residues. Here the CDR3 reads CASSQLDRFYEQYF. The CDR3 nucleotides read TGTGCCAGCAGCCAGTTAGATCGGTTCTACGAGCAGTACTTC.

The chain carries TRBV7-6 and TRBJ1-4; D is perhaps TRBD1 (5 bases). In germline, CDR1 is SGHVS, CDR2 FNYEAQ. CDR3 length: 14 residues. The V end was cut by 5 bases, the J end by 4 bases, with 11 bases between. For the CDR3, the DNA is TGTGCCAGCAGCCTCCAGACAGTTAATGAAAAACTGTTTTTT. This encodes CASSLQTVNEKLFF.

This clone was detected once. The rearrangement uses TRBV4-1 and TRBJ2-3; D gene unclear. The germline gives CDR1 MGHRA, CDR2 YSYEKL. CDR3 length equals 12 residues. Trimming took 0 bases from V and 7 from J, leaving 5 bases between them. The CDR3 spells CASSQEQNTQYF. As DNA, the CDR3 is TGCGCCAGCAGCCAAGAACAGAATACGCAGTATTTT.

The chain's CDR3 is CASTKQAGVADTQYF. In DNA, the CDR3 is TGTGCCAGCACGAAACAAGCGGGAGTTGCAGATACGCAGTATTTT. This chain uses TRBV7-8 with TRBJ2-3; 8 bases are shared with TRBD2. V dropped 7 bases and J dropped 4; count of bases not matched to a gene: 10. The CDR3 sequence is 15 residues long. CDR1 is SGHVS, CDR2 FQNEAQ, per germline. Variable domain in full (rest from reference TRBV7-8 and TRBJ2-3): GAGVSQSPRYKVAKRGQDVALRCDPISGHVSLFWYQQALGQGPEFLTYFQNEAQLDKSGLPSDRFFAERPEGSVSTLKIQRTQQEDSAVYLCASTKQAGVADTQYFGPGTRLTVL.

The rearrangement uses TRBV7-6 and TRBJ2-7; 7 bases are shared with TRBD2. J lost 3 bases, V lost 3 bases, and 5 bases had no gene match. Germline CDR1 reads SGHVS; CDR2 reads FNYEAQ. This CDR3 region has 14 residues. CDR3 sequence: CASSFSGGGYEQYF. The CDR3 DNA reads TGTGCCAGCAGCTTTTCGGGAGGTGGCTACGAGCAGTACTTC.

The chain links TRBV19 to TRBJ1-2; tentative D call: TRBD1 (5 bases). This CDR3 region has 13 residues. In germline, CDR1 is LNHDA, CDR2 SQIVND (reference sequence). The V gene lost 7 bases and the J gene lost 4 bases, with 13 bases spanning the gap. The CDR3 DNA is TGTGCCAGTACCCCCCCCGACAGCTATGGCTACACCTTC. Protein sequence: CASTPPDSYGYTF.

V usage is TRBV4-1 and J usage is TRBJ2-1; 7 bases agree with TRBD2. The V gene's germline CDR1 is MGHRA and CDR2 YSYEKL. V gave up 1 base and J gave up 15 bases; unmatched junction bases: 6. The CDR3 totals 12 residues. CDR3 region: CASSQGGLSWFF. The CDR3 nucleotides are TGCGCCAGCAGCCAAGGGGGACTATCTTGGTTCTTC.

This rearrangement joins TRBV4-3 to TRBJ2-5; 10 nucleotides line up with TRBD2. Germline values: CDR1 LGHNA, CDR2 YSLEER. The CDR3 runs 15 residues. Trimming removed 4 bases from V and 2 bases from J; junction bases left unmatched: 4. CDR3: CASSRRTSGQETQYF. DNA of the CDR3: TGCGCCAGCAGCCGTCGGACTAGCGGACAAGAGACCCAGTACTTC.

This clone appeared once. The J gene is TRBJ1-1, the V gene TRBV6-5; 10 bases line up with TRBD1. The CDR3 contains 15 residues. Germline lookup yields CDR1 MNHEY and CDR2 SVGAGI. With 5 bases clipped from V and 5 bases from J, the junction kept 8 bases outside the gene matches. The CDR3 loop reads CASSPGQGDWTEAFF. Written as DNA, the CDR3 is TGTGCCAGCAGTCCTGGACAGGGGGATTGGACTGAAGCTTTCTTT.

This chain uses TRBV28 with TRBJ1-4, with a weak D call TRBD1 (6 bases). Trimming took 6 bases from V and 7 from J, leaving 15 bases between them. The CDR3 consists of 14 residues. CDR1 and CDR2 from the germline V gene are MDHEN and SYDVKM. The CDR3 sequence is CASREAGEGEKLFF. In nucleotides, the CDR3 is TGTGCCAGCAGGGAGGCAGGGGAAGGTGAAAAACTGTTTTTT.

The rearrangement uses TRBV25-1 and TRBJ2-3, with 7 bases aligning to TRBD1. There are 16 residues in the CDR3. From germline, CDR1 is MGHDK and CDR2 SYGVNS. Germline trimming cut 7 bases from V and 1 base from J; bases unmatched to any gene: 11. CDR3 loop: CASKPPAGQGTDTQYF. The CDR3 DNA sequence: TGTGCCAGCAAACCACCCGCAGGACAGGGCACAGATACGCAGTATTTT.

The chain uses TRBV5-3 and TRBJ2-3; 8 nucleotides agree with TRBD1. Being an ORF, TRBV5-3 has a function that is uncertain. The CDR3 spans 13 residues. J was trimmed by 5 bases and V by 8 bases; bases with no gene match: 7. The CDR3 here is CASFGQGLDTQYF. The CDR3 bases are TGTGCCAGCTTCGGACAGGGCTTAGATACGCAGTATTTT.

This clone was counted a few times. This rearrangement joins TRBV19 to TRBJ2-3, with D maybe TRBD2 (5 bases). Per germline, CDR1 LNHDA and CDR2 SQIVND (reference sequence). V was clipped by 9 bases and J by 6 bases, with 16 bases between them. The CDR3 consists of 13 residues. The CDR3 bases are TGTGCCAGCCGAGCCGTTACTAGGGATACGCAGTATTTT. Translated: CASRAVTRDTQYF.

This chain joins TRBV5-6 and TRBJ1-5; TRBD1 might be the D (6 bases). Between the trimmed V and J ends, which lost 4 bases and 3 bases, there was a span of 8 bases. CDR1 SGHDT and CDR2 YYEEEE come from the germline V gene. CDR3 size: 13 residues. The CDR3 protein is CASSGGANQPQHF. The CDR3 DNA is TGTGCCAGCAGCGGGGGGGCCAATCAGCCCCAGCATTTT.

A note on this clone: Other DNA sequences in this specimen translate into the identical CDR3. The chain couples TRBV4-3 to TRBJ2-7; 10 nucleotides align to TRBD1. The J segment lost 4 bases and the V segment lost 3 bases, leaving 6 bases of the junction unmatched. This CDR3 spans 15 amino acids. Germline values: CDR1 LGHNA, CDR2 YSLEER. The CDR3 DNA is TGCGCCAGCAGCCAGGACAGGGGGGGCCTTTACGAGCAGTACTTC. Translated, it gives CASSQDRGGLYEQYF.

The CDR3 region is CASSVGRTDTQYF. The CDR3 DNA is TGTGCCAGCAGCGTAGGTCGTACAGATACGCAGTATTTT. This chain joins TRBV9 and TRBJ2-3; D unresolved. V was cut by 0 bases and J by 3 bases, with 5 bases left in between. There are 13 residues in the CDR3. Germline CDR1 SGDLS, CDR2 YYNGEE.

The V call is TRBV13, the J call TRBJ2-7, with 8 bases that match TRBD1. The CDR3 runs to 13 residues. CDR1 is PRHDT, CDR2 FYEKMQ, per germline (reference sequence). V lost 3 bases to trimming and J lost 5 bases; unmatched junction nucleotides: 3. CDR3 region: CASSFQGAHEQYF. CDR3 DNA: TGTGCCAGCAGCTTCCAGGGGGCCCACGAGCAGTACTTC.

The rearrangement links TRBV27 to TRBJ2-3; 7 nucleotides match TRBD1. V shed 3 bases, J shed 1 base, and the junction held 1 base outside the gene matches. This CDR3 has 14 amino acids. CDR1 is MNHEY, CDR2 SMNVEV, per germline (reference sequence). CDR3 bases: TGTGCCAGCAGTTTGGGGACAGGCACAGATACGCAGTATTTT. Translation: CASSLGTGTDTQYF.

Notes on this clone: The same CDR3 also results from other DNA sequences found in this sample. The V and J genes are TRBV28 and TRBJ1-5; TRBD1 aligns across 8 bases. V shed 2 bases and J 4 bases; nucleotides not matched to a gene: 1. CDR3 size: 14 residues. Germline loops: CDR1 MDHEN, CDR2 SYDVKM. CDR3 coding DNA: TGTGCCAGCAGTTTAGGACAGGGAAATCAGCCCCAGCATTTT. Protein: CASSLGQGNQPQHF. The variable domain in full, completed from reference TRBV28 and TRBJ1-5, reads DVKVTQSSRYLVKRTGEKVFLECVQDMDHENMFWYRQDPGLGLRLIYFSYDVKMKEKGDIPEGYSVSREKKERFSLILESASTNQTSMYLCASSLGQGNQPQHFGDGTRLSIL.

This clone was seen a handful of times. The chain is built from TRBV6-1 and TRBJ2-3, with D maybe TRBD2 (6 bases). The V end was cut by 6 bases, the J end by 4 bases, with 14 bases between. CDR1 and CDR2 from the germline V gene are MNHNS and SASEGT. The CDR3 extends over 14 amino acids. CDR3: CASSDGAGPDTQYF. The CDR3 DNA reads TGTGCCAGCAGCGACGGCGCGGGACCAGATACGCAGTATTTT.